The clone carrying this TCR beta chain was recorded a few times. Its matching antigen is unknown. The V and J ends lost 0 bases and 5 bases, in that order; junction bases with no gene match: 6. CDR1 MNHNY and CDR2 SVGAGI come from the germline V gene (reference sequence). There are 16 residues in the CDR3. TCRdb independently ran MiXCR on the reads; one entry per CDR3 protein. Found here are fewer than 550,000 distinct CDR3 sequences, around 32% of them singletons; the top ten hold about 13%. The data were taken from a study of T cell repertoires in cytomegalovirus infection. Study as a whole: Public signatures in TCR beta pointed to CMV infection and matching HLA type. Regarding the study as a whole: CMV carriers with the relevant HLA were identified by cumulative public TCR beta family frequency. HLA-C-restricted, CMV-specific TCR beta clonotypes were dominant ex vivo.

V usage is TRBV6-6 and J usage is TRBJ1-5; 8 positions agree with TRBD1. The TCR sequence derives from a human donor in good health (CMV status not recorded). Some clones in this sample may be carry-over from other donors' samples. Input material: PBMCs. CDR3 region: CASSYSSQGAYQPQHF. CDR3 DNA sequence: TGTGCCAGCAGTTACTCGTCTCAGGGGGCTTATCAGCCCCAGCATTTT.